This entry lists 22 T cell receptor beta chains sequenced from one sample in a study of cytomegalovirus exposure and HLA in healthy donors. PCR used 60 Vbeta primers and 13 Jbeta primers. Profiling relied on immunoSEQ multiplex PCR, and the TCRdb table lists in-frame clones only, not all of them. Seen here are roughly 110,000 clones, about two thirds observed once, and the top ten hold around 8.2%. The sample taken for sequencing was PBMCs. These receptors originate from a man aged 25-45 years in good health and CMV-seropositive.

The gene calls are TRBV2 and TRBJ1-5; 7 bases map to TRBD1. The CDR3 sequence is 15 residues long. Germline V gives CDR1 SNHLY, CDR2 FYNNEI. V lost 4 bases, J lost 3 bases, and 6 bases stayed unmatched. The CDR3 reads CASSVPDRYNQPQHF. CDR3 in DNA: TGTGCCAGCAGTGTTCCGGACAGGTACAATCAGCCCCAGCATTTT.

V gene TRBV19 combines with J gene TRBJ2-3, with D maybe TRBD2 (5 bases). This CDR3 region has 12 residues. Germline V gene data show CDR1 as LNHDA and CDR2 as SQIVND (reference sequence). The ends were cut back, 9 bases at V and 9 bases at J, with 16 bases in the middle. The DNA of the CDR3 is TGTGCCAGCGATAGCGATCGTGACACGCAGTATTTT. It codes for CASDSDRDTQYF. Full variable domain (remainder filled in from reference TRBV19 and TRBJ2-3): DGGITQSPKYLFRKEGQNVTLSCEQNLNHDAMYWYRQDPGQGLRLIYYSQIVNDFQKGDIAEGYSVSREKKESFPLTVTSAQKNPTAFYLCASDSDRDTQYFGPGTRLTVL.

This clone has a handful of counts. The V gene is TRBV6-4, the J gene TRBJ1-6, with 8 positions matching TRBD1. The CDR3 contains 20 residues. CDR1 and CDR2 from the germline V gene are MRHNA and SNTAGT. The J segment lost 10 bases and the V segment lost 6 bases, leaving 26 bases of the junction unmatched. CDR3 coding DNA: TGTGCCAGCAGGCGGAGACAGGGGCTGCCATCTCACCTTCAAAAATCACCCCTCCACTTT. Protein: CASRRRQGLPSHLQKSPLHF.

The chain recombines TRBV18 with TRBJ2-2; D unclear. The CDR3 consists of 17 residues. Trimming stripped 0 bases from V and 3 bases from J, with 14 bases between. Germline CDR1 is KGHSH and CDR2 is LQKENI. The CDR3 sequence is CASSPPNGGIYTGELFF. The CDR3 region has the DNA TGTGCCAGCTCACCACCCAACGGCGGAATCTACACCGGGGAGCTGTTTTTT.

In DNA, the CDR3 is TGTGCCACCACCCCGCGGCGACAGTTTACGAACACCGGGGAGCTGTTTTTT. Translation: CATTPRRQFTNTGELFF. The V call is TRBV15, the J call TRBJ2-2; D is possibly TRBD1 (5 bases). Trimming took 7 bases from V and 0 from J, leaving 18 bases between them. The germline CDR1 and CDR2 sequences are LNHNV and YYDKDF (reference sequence). This CDR3 comprises 17 residues.

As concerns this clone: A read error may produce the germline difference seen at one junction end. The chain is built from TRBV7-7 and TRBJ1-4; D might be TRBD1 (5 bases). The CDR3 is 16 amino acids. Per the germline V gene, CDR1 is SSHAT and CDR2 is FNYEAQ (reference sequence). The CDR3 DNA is TGTGCTAGCAGCTTAGGGGCTGGGCAGCAGAATGAAAAACTGTTTTTT. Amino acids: CASSLGAGQQNEKLFF.

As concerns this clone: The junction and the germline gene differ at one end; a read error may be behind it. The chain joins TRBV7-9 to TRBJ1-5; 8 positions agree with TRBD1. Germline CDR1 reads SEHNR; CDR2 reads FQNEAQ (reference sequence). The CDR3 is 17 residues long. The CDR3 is CASNLGGTGTLNQPQHF. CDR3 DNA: TGTGCCAGCAACTTAGGAGGGACAGGCACACTCAATCAGCCCCAGCATTTT.

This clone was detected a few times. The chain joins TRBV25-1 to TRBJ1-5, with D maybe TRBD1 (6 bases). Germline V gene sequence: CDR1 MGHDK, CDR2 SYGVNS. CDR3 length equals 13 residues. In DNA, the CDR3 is TGTGTGAAAGGGGGGGCAGGCAATCAGCCCCAGCATTTT. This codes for CVKGGAGNQPQHF.

Here the CDR3 DNA reads TGTGCCAGCCGGATCCGGGACAGTCCCTACGAGCAGTACTTC. Encoded protein: CASRIRDSPYEQYF. V and J are TRBV5-6 and TRBJ2-5; TRBD1 matches 7 bases. Near its end, the DNA agrees better with TRBJ2-7, so the J call may be wrong. The V gene's germline CDR1 is SGHDT and CDR2 YYEEEE. This CDR3 has 14 amino acids.

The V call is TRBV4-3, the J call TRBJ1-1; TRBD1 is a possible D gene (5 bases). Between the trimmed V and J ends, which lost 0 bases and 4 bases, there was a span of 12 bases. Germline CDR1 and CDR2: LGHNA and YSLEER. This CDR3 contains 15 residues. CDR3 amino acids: CASSQDGRQLTEAFF. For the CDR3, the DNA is TGCGCCAGCAGCCAAGACGGAAGACAGCTCACTGAAGCTTTCTTT.

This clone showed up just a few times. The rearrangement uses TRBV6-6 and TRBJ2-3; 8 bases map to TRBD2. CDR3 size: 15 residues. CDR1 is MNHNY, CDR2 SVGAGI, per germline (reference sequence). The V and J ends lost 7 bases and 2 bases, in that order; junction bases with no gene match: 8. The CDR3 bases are TGTGCCAGCACCGACCTACTAGCGGCCACAGATACGCAGTATTTT. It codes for CASTDLLAATDTQYF.

The DNA for the CDR3 is TGTGCCAGCAGTCCCCAGAGGTACACAGATACGCAGTATTTT. Residues: CASSPQRYTDTQYF. The gene calls are TRBV27 and TRBJ2-3, with unresolved D. This CDR3 spans 14 amino acids. Germline loops: CDR1 MNHEY, CDR2 SMNVEV (reference sequence). Trimming took 5 bases from V and 2 from J, leaving 11 bases between them.

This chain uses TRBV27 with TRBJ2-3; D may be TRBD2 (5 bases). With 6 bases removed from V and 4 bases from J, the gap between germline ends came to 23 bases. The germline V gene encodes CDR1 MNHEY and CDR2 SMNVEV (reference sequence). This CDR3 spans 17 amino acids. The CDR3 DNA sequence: TGTGCCAGCAGCCTAAGAGGGTGGGCCCAATTGCCAGATACGCAGTATTTT. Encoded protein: CASSLRGWAQLPDTQYF.

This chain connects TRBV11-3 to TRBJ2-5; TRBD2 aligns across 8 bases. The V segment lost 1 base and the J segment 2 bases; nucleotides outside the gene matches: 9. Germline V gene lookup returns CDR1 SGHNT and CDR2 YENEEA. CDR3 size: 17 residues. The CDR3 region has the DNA TGTGCCAGCAGCTTAGGATGGGACGGGGGGGAACAAGAGACCCAGTACTTC. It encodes CASSLGWDGGEQETQYF.

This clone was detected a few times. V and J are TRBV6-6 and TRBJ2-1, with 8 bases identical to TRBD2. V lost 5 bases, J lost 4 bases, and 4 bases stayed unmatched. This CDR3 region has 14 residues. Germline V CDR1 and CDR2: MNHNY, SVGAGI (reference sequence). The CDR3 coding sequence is TGTGCCAGCAGTGGGACGGGAGGGTACAATGAGCAGTTCTTC. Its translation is CASSGTGGYNEQFF.

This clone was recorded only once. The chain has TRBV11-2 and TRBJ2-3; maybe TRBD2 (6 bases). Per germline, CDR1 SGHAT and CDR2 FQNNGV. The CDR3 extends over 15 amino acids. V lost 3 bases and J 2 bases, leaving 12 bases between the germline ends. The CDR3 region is CASSFPGLTTDTQYF. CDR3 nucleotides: TGTGCCAGCAGCTTCCCGGGACTCACCACAGATACGCAGTATTTT.

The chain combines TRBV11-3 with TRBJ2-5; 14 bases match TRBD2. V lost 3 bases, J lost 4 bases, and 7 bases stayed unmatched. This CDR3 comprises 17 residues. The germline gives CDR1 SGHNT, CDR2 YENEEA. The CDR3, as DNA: TGTGCCAGCAGCTTTAGCCCGACTAGCGGGAGGGGAGAGACCCAGTACTTC. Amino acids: CASSFSPTSGRGETQYF.

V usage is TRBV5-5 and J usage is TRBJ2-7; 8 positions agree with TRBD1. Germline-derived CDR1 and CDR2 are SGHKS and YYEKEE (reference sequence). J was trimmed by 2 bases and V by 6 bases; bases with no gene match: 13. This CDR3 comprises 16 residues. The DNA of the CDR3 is TGTGCCAGCAATCTTGGTTGGGCAGGGGGCACCTACGAGCAGTACTTC. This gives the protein CASNLGWAGGTYEQYF.

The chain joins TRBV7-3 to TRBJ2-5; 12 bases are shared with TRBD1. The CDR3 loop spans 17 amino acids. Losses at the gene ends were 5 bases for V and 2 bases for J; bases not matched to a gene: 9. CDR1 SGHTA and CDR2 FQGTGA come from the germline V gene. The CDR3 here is CASSLAGTGGGQETQYF. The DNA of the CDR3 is TGTGCCAGCAGCCTGGCAGGGACAGGGGGCGGGCAAGAGACCCAGTACTTC.

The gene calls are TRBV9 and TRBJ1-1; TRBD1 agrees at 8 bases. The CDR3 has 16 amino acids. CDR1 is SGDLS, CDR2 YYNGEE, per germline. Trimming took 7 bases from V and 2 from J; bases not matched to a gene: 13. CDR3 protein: CASGFPRGQVNTEAFF. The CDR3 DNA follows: TGTGCCAGCGGGTTTCCAAGGGGACAGGTTAACACTGAAGCTTTCTTT.

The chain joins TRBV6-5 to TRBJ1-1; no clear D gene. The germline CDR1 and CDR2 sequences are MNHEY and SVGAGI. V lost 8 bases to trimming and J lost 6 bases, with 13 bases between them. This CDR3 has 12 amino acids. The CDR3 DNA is TGTGCCAGCTGTCACCCAGGTGCTGAAGCTTTCTTT. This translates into CASCHPGAEAFF.

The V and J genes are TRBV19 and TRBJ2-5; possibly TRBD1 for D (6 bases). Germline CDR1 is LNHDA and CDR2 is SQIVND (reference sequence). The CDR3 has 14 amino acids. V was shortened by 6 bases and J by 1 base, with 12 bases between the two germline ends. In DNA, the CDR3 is TGTGCCAGTAGCCTTTGGGACACCCAAGAGACCCAGTACTTC. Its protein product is CASSLWDTQETQYF. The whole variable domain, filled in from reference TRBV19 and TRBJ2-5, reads DGGITQSPKYLFRKEGQNVTLSCEQNLNHDAMYWYRQDPGQGLRLIYYSQIVNDFQKGDIAEGYSVSREKKESFPLTVTSAQKNPTAFYLCASSLWDTQETQYFGPGTRLLVL.